The clone carrying this TCR beta chain was seen at least ten times. Antigen specificity is unknown. V dropped 7 bases and J dropped 3; count of bases not matched to a gene: 5. This CDR3 is built from 14 residues. Germline loops: CDR1 MDHEN, CDR2 SYDVKM. This sample was taken from a study of shared clonotypes between healthy human individuals. At the level of the study: Three men and a couple of women, aged 18 to 49, were donors. General study findings and limits: Four donors held about 5% of naive CD4 clonotypes in common.

Repertoires were generated with immunoSEQ multiplex PCR, while TCRdb's copy carries only in-frame clones and drops some. The sample records about 1.1 million clones, around three quarters being singletons. This TCR came from a man aged 18 to 30 in good health. Some clones in this sample may be carry-over from other donors' samples. This chain uses TRBV28 with TRBJ1-1; TRBD1 matches 10 bases. Sequencing was carried out using memory CD4+ T cells from PBMCs. Subset in this sample: CD45RA-negative fraction. The CDR3 DNA is TGTGCCAGCATCAGACAGGGGGCGGACACTGAAGCTTTCTTT. Its translation is CASIRQGADTEAFF.